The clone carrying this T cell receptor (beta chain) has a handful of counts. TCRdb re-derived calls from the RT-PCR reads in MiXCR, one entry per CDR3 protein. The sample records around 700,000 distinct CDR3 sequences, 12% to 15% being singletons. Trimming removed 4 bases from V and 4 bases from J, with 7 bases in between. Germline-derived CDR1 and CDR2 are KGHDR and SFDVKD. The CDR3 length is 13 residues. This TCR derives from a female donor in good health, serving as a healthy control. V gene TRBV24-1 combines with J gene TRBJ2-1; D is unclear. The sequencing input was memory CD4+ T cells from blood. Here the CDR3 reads CATSDPQYNEQFF. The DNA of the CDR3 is TGTGCCACCAGTGACCCACAGTACAATGAGCAGTTCTTC.